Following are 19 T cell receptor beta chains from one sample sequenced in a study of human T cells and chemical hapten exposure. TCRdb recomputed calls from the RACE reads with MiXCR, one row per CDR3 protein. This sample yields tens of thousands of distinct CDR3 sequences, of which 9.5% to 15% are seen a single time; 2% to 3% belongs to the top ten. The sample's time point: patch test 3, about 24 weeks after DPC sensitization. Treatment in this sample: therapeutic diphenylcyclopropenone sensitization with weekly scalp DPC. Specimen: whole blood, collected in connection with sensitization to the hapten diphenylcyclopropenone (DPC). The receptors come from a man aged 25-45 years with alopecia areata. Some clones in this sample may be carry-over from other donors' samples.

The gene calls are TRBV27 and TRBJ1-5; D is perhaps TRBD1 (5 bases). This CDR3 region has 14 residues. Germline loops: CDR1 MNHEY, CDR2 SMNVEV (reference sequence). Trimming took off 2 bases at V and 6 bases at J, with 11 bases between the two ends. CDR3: CASSLAGTGQPQHF. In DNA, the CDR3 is TGTGCCAGCAGTTTAGCAGGGACCGGTCAGCCCCAGCATTTT.

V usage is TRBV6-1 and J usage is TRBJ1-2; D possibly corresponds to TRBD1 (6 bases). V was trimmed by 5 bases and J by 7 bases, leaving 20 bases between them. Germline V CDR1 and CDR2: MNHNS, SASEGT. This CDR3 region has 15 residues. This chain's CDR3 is CASSPLGGAFSGYTF. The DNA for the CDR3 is TGTGCCAGCAGTCCCTTGGGGGGCGCGTTTAGTGGCTACACCTTC.

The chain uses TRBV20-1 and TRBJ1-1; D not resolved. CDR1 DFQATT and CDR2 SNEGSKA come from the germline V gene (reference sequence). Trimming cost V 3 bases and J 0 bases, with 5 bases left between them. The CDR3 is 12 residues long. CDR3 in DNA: TGCAGTGCTAGTGGGGTGAACACTGAAGCTTTCTTT. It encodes CSASGVNTEAFF.

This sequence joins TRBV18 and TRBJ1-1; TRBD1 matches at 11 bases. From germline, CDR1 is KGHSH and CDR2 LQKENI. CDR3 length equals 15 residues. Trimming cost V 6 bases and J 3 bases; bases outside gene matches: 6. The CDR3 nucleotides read TGTGCCAGCTCGCAAGGGACAGGGGGGTACACTGAAGCTTTCTTT. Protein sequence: CASSQGTGGYTEAFF.

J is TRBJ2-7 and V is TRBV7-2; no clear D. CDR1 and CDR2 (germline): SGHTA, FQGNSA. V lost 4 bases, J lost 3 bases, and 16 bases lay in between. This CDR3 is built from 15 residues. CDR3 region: CASSSSARTFYEQYF. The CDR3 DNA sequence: TGTGCCAGCAGCTCCTCCGCTAGGACCTTCTACGAGCAGTACTTC. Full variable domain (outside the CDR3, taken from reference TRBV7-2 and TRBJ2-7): GAGVSQSPSNKVTEKGKDVELRCDPISGHTALYWYRQSLGQGLEFLIYFQGNSAPDKSGLPSDRFSAERTGGSVSTLTIQRTQQEDSAVYLCASSSSARTFYEQYFGPGTRLTVT.

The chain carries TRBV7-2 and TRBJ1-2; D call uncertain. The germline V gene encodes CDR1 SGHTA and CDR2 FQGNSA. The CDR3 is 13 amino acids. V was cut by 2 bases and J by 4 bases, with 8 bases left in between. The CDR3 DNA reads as TGTGCCAGCAGCTTACTCGACTCCTATGGCTACACCTTC. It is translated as CASSLLDSYGYTF.

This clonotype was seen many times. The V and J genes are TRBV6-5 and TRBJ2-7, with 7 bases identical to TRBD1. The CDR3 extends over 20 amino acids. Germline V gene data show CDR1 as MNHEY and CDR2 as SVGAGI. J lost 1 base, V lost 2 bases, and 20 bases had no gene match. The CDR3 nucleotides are TGTGCCAGCAGTTACCGACCCCCTACTGTAAACAGGGGAAATTCCTACGAGCAGTACTTC. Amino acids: CASSYRPPTVNRGNSYEQYF.

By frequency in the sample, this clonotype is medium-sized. CDR3 sequence reads: CASSLEAGATGELFF. The CDR3 nucleotides are TGTGCCAGCAGCTTAGAAGCAGGGGCAACCGGGGAGCTGTTTTTT. V and J are TRBV11-2 and TRBJ2-2; possible D gene TRBD1, 6 bases. V lost 0 bases, J lost 5 bases, and 10 bases lay in between. CDR1 SGHAT and CDR2 FQNNGV come from the germline V gene. The CDR3 totals 15 residues.

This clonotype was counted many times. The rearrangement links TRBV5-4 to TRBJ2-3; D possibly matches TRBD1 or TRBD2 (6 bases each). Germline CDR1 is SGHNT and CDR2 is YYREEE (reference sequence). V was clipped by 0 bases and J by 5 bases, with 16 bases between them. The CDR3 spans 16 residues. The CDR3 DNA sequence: TGTGCCAGCAGCTTGGCCCCTCGGGGGCAGGTAGATACGCAGTATTTT. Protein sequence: CASSLAPRGQVDTQYF.

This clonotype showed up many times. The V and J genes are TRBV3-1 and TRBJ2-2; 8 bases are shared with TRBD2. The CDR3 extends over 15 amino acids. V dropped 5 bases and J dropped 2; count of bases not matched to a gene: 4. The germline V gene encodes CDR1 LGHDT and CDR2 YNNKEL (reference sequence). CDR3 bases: TGTGCCAGCAGCGGTAGCGGGGCAAACACCGGGGAGCTGTTTTTT. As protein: CASSGSGANTGELFF.

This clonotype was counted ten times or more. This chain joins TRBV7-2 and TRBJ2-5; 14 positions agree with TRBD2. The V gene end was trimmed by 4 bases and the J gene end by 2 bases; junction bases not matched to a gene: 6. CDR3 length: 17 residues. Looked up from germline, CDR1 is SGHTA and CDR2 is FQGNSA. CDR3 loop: CASSWGLAGVRQETQYF. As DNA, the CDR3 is TGTGCCAGCAGCTGGGGACTAGCGGGGGTGAGGCAAGAGACCCAGTACTTC.

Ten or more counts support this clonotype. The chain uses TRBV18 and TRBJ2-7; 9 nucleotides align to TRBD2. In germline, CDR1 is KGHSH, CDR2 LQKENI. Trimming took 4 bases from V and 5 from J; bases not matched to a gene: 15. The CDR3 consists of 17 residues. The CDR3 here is CASSRAASAGGPNEQYF. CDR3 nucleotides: TGTGCCAGCTCACGAGCCGCTAGCGCGGGGGGGCCGAACGAGCAGTACTTC.

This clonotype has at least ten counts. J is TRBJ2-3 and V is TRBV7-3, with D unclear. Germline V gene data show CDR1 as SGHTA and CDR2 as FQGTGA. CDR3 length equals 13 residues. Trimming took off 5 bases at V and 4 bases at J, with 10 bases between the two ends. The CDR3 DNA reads TGTGCCAGCAGCCCAAATCCAGCAGATACGCAGTATTTT. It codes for CASSPNPADTQYF.

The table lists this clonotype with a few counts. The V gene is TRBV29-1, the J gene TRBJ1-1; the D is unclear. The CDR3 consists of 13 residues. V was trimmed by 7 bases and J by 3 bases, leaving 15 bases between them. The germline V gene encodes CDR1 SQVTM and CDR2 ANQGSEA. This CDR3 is CSARSDTYTEAFF. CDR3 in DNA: TGCAGCGCCCGAAGCGACACTTACACTGAAGCTTTCTTT.

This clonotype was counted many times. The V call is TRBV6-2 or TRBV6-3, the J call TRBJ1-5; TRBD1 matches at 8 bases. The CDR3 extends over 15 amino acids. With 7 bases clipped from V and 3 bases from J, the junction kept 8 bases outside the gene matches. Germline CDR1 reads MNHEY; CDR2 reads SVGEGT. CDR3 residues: CASTTTGGSNQPQHF. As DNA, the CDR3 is TGTGCCAGCACAACTACAGGGGGTTCCAATCAGCCCCAGCATTTT.

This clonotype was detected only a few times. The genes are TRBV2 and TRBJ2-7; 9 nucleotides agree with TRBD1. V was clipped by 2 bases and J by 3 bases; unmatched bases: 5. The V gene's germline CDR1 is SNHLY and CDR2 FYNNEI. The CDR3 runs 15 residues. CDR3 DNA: TGTGCCAGCAGTGAACCGGGACAGGGCCTCTACGAGCAGTACTTC. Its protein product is CASSEPGQGLYEQYF.

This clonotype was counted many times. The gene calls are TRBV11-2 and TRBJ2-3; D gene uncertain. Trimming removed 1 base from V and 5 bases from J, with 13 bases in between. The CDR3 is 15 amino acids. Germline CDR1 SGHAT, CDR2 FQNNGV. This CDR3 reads CASSLGESGRDTQYF. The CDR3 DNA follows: TGTGCCAGCAGCTTAGGAGAGTCCGGCAGAGATACGCAGTATTTT. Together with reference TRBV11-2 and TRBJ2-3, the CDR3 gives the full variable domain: EAGVAQSPRYKIIEKRQSVAFWCNPISGHATLYWYQQILGQGPKLLIQFQNNGVVDDSQLPKDRFSAERLKGVDSTLKIQPAKLEDSAVYLCASSLGESGRDTQYFGPGTRLTVL.

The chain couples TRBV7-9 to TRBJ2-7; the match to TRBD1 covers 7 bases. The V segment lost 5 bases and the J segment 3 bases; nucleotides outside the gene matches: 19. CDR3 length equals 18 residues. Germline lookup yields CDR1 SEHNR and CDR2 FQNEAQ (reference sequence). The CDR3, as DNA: TGTGCCAGCAGCCTAGGCCCCACAGGGGCACTAGTAGGCTACGAGCAGTACTTC. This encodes CASSLGPTGALVGYEQYF. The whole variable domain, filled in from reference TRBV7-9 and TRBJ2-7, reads DTGVSQNPRHKITKRGQNVTFRCDPISEHNRLYWYRQTLGQGPEFLTYFQNEAQLEKSRLLSDRFSAERPKGSFSTLEIQRTEQGDSAMYLCASSLGPTGALVGYEQYFGPGTRLTVT.

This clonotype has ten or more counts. CDR3 nucleotides: TGTGCCAGCCTATACCGGGACACCGGGGAGCTGTTTTTT. Translated: CASLYRDTGELFF. This chain connects TRBV28 to TRBJ2-2, with D unresolved. CDR3 size: 13 residues. V dropped 8 bases and J dropped 3 bases, with 10 bases sitting between them. Germline V gene sequence: CDR1 MDHEN, CDR2 SYDVKM. Drawing the rest from reference TRBV28 and TRBJ2-2, the complete variable domain is DVKVTQSSRYLVKRTGEKVFLECVQDMDHENMFWYRQDPGLGLRLIYFSYDVKMKEKGDIPEGYSVSREKKERFSLILESASTNQTSMYLCASLYRDTGELFFGEGSRLTVL.